This TCR beta chain was sequenced for a study of tumor-infiltrating lymphocytes in primary liver carcinoma. Both RNA and DNA were isolated together from approximately 20-30 mg of bulk tissue that had not been sorted. Worth noting for this clonotype: The junction departs from the called germline gene at one end, perhaps through a read error.

The length of the CDR3 is 13 residues. Germline loops: CDR1 SGHAT, CDR2 FQDESV (reference sequence). Using a constant-region primer together with ProtoScript II reverse transcriptase, TCR beta cDNA was made from roughly 520 ng of total RNA. The TCR beta library was amplified through three nested multiplex PCR rounds in a modified ARM-PCR procedure. TRBV1-TRBV30 forward primers paired with a C-beta reverse primer were used in the first two PCR rounds, which ran approximately 11 cycles each. TCRdb itself ran the multiplex PCR reads through MiXCR, one entry per CDR3 protein. The profile shows more than 95,000 distinct CDR3 sequences, roughly 80% of them singletons.

This chain uses TRBV11-1 with TRBJ1-2; D ambiguous. Specimen: liver tumor tissue from sampling region 3. Subset here: tumor region T3, left-lateral pole. The origin of this receptor is a man aged 40-55 years with primary liver carcinoma and hepatitis B virus infection. The CDR3 region is CVSSLVHNYGYTF. In DNA, the CDR3 is TGTGTTAGCAGCTTGGTCCATAACTATGGCTACACTTTC.